The next 32 T cell receptor beta chains were all read from a single sample in a study of CD8 T cells in ankylosing spondylitis. TCRdb reprocessed the 5' RACE reads with MiXCR, giving one entry per CDR3 protein. Counted here are about 240,000 distinct CDR3 sequences, roughly 10% occurring once; the ten biggest clones make up less than 8%. The sample consisted of blood, either unsorted or a sorted T cell fraction (not recorded which). Receptors originate from a male donor with ankylosing spondylitis or in good health (not recorded which).

This clonotype was counted at least ten times. The V call is TRBV12-3 or TRBV12-4, the J call TRBJ2-3; D possibly corresponds to TRBD2 (6 bases). The CDR3 spans 15 residues. With 6 bases removed from V and 0 bases from J, the gap between germline ends came to 13 bases. The CDR3 DNA follows: TGTGCCAGCAGCCGCGGGACCCATAGCACAGATACGCAGTATTTT. Translated, it gives CASSRGTHSTDTQYF.

This clonotype came up many times. The V call is TRBV5-1, the J call TRBJ2-7; tentatively, D is TRBD1 (5 bases). This CDR3 is 13 amino acids long. V was clipped by 5 bases and J by 3 bases, with 12 bases between them. The germline V gene has CDR1 SGHRS and CDR2 YFSETQ. The CDR3 loop is CASSRTSNYEQYF. CDR3 in DNA: TGCGCCAGCAGTCGGACATCAAACTACGAGCAGTACTTC.

This rearrangement joins TRBV20-1 to TRBJ2-7; 14 positions match TRBD2. CDR3 length: 19 amino acids. V was clipped by 6 bases and J by 3 bases; unmatched bases: 19. Germline V gives CDR1 DFQATT, CDR2 SNEGSKA (reference sequence). CDR3 coding DNA: TGCAGTGCCGCGAAAAGGGGTCCGGGACTAGCGGGGGTGAACTACGAGCAGTACTTC. It encodes CSAAKRGPGLAGVNYEQYF.

This sequence joins TRBV30 and TRBJ2-7; D perhaps matches TRBD2 (5 bases). Germline V lookup: CDR1 GTSNPN, CDR2 SVGIG (reference sequence). V was trimmed by 3 bases and J by 3 bases, leaving 12 bases between them. The CDR3 has 13 residues. Here the CDR3 reads CAWSPTGDYEQYF. In DNA form, the CDR3 reads TGTGCCTGGAGCCCTACCGGGGACTACGAGCAGTACTTC.

CDR3 amino acids: CASSQGAGGYYGYTF. In DNA form, the CDR3 reads TGTGCCAGCAGCCAAGGGGCAGGGGGCTACTATGGCTACACCTTC. The chain carries TRBV3-1 and TRBJ1-2, with 8 bases aligning to TRBD1. The junction had 4 bases not matched to a gene; V was cut back by 1 base and J by 3 bases. Germline V gene data show CDR1 as LGHDT and CDR2 as YNNKEL (reference sequence). This CDR3 region has 15 residues. Full variable domain (remainder filled in from reference TRBV3-1 and TRBJ1-2): DTAVSQTPKYLVTQMGNDKSIKCEQNLGHDTMYWYKQDSKKFLKIMFSYNNKELIINETVPNRFSPKSPDKAHLNLHINSLELGDSAVYFCASSQGAGGYYGYTFGSGTRLTVV.

The chain has TRBV28 and TRBJ2-1; tentatively, D is TRBD2 (6 bases). Germline V gene sequence: CDR1 MDHEN, CDR2 SYDVKM. V lost 6 bases to trimming and J lost 7 bases, with 28 bases between them. The CDR3 contains 18 residues. The CDR3 is CASSPPPDGSPRENEQFF. The CDR3, as DNA: TGTGCCAGCAGCCCACCACCAGACGGGAGCCCAAGAGAAAATGAGCAGTTCTTC.

This clonotype was counted at least ten times. The chain combines TRBV20-1 with TRBJ2-1, with 8 bases fitting TRBD2. The CDR3 has 14 amino acids. Germline V CDR1 and CDR2: DFQATT, SNEGSKA (reference sequence). V was clipped by 3 bases and J by 7 bases; unmatched bases: 8. The CDR3 DNA is TGCAGTGCTAGGGACGGGACTAGTTGGAATGAGCAGTTCTTC. Protein sequence: CSARDGTSWNEQFF.

This clonotype was detected many times. The chain is built from TRBV5-1 and TRBJ1-2; 11 nucleotides align to TRBD1. This CDR3 is built from 15 residues. The J segment lost 4 bases and the V segment lost 0 bases, leaving 2 bases of the junction unmatched. Germline loops: CDR1 SGHRS, CDR2 YFSETQ. The CDR3 sequence is CASSLEGTGGYGYTF. DNA for the CDR3: TGCGCCAGCAGCTTGGAAGGGACAGGGGGCTATGGCTACACCTTC. The full variable domain, with the rest looked up from reference TRBV5-1 and TRBJ1-2, is KAGVTQTPRYLIKTRGQQVTLSCSPISGHRSVSWYQQTPGQGLQFLFEYFSETQRNKGNFPGRFSGRQFSNSRSEMNVSTLELGDSALYLCASSLEGTGGYGYTFGSGTRLTVV.

This clonotype was seen many times. V and J are TRBV5-1 and TRBJ2-7; 8 bases are a match to TRBD2. The CDR3 contains 12 residues. CDR1 is SGHRS and CDR2 is YFSETQ in the germline V gene. V gave up 4 bases and J gave up 4 bases; unmatched junction bases: 1. The CDR3 DNA is TGCGCCAGCAGCCCTAGCGGGTACGAGCAGTACTTC. Encoded protein: CASSPSGYEQYF.

The gene calls are TRBV20-1 and TRBJ2-7; D not resolved. CDR3 size: 14 residues. The ends were cut back, 7 bases at V and 3 bases at J, with 19 bases in the middle. Per germline, CDR1 DFQATT and CDR2 SNEGSKA (reference sequence). The CDR3 nucleotides read TGCAGTGTCGTCGAAGTCCCGGCTGACTACGAGCAGTACTTC. Protein product: CSVVEVPADYEQYF.

There are many counts of this clonotype. The J gene is TRBJ2-1, the V gene TRBV20-1; TRBD2 matches at 8 bases. Trimming cost V 4 bases and J 10 bases; bases outside gene matches: 15. CDR1 DFQATT and CDR2 SNEGSKA come from the germline V gene (reference sequence). CDR3 length: 15 amino acids. The CDR3 loop reads CSATSSGVAGYEQFF. The CDR3 DNA follows: TGCAGTGCTACATCCTCTGGGGTAGCGGGATACGAGCAGTTCTTC.

This clonotype was detected ten times or more. The J gene is TRBJ2-2, the V gene TRBV5-1, with D perhaps assigned TRBD1 or TRBD2 (5 bases each). V was shortened by 3 bases and J by 0 bases, with 6 bases between the two germline ends. Germline-derived CDR1 and CDR2 are SGHRS and YFSETQ. This CDR3 contains 14 residues. CDR3 amino acids: CASSWDPNTGELFF. CDR3 DNA sequence: TGCGCCAGCAGCTGGGACCCGAACACCGGGGAGCTGTTTTTT.

This clonotype was seen only a few times. V gene TRBV6-5 combines with J gene TRBJ2-3, with 7 bases identical to TRBD2. With 4 bases clipped from V and 5 bases from J, the junction kept 15 bases outside the gene matches. This CDR3 is built from 17 residues. CDR1 is MNHEY, CDR2 SVGAGI, per germline. DNA for the CDR3: TGTGCCAGCAGTTTTTCTCCCCTCAGGCGGGAGCTAGATACGCAGTATTTT. Its protein product is CASSFSPLRRELDTQYF.

The genes are TRBV6-5 and TRBJ2-1; 9 bases match TRBD2. This CDR3 spans 17 amino acids. Per the germline V gene, CDR1 is MNHEY and CDR2 is SVGAGI. J was trimmed by 4 bases and V by 0 bases; bases with no gene match: 7. CDR3 in DNA: TGTGCCAGCAGTTACTCGCCCCCTAGCGGGATTTACAATGAGCAGTTCTTC. Protein product: CASSYSPPSGIYNEQFF.

Turning to this clonotype: This may arise from a read error, as a much more abundant clone is one base away. The J gene is TRBJ1-1, the V gene TRBV20-1; maybe TRBD1 (5 bases). The V end was cut by 4 bases, the J end by 4 bases, with 22 bases between. The CDR3 spans 16 residues. Germline loops: CDR1 DFQATT, CDR2 SNEGSKA (reference sequence). CDR3 loop: CSAKRGRATSGTEAFF. The CDR3 DNA follows: TGCAGTGCTAAGAGAGGCAGGGCTACGAGCGGCACTGAAGCTTTCTTT.

The sample holds many counts of this clonotype. The chain employs TRBV4-1 and TRBJ1-1; D is ambiguous. Germline CDR1 is MGHRA and CDR2 is YSYEKL. The CDR3 runs 14 residues. V lost 3 bases to trimming and J lost 8 bases, with 16 bases between them. The CDR3 DNA follows: TGCGCCAGCAGCCAGCCCGCTCAAGCGCCCGAAGCTTTCTTT. It translates to CASSQPAQAPEAFF.

This sequence joins TRBV7-9 and TRBJ2-5; no reliable D call. The CDR3 is 11 amino acids. The germline V gene encodes CDR1 SEHNR and CDR2 FQNEAQ (reference sequence). Between the trimmed V and J ends, which lost 7 bases and 5 bases, there was a span of 8 bases. CDR3 residues: CASTMWETQYF. CDR3 nucleotides: TGTGCCAGCACAATGTGGGAGACCCAGTACTTC.

Judged by abundance, this clonotype is medium-sized. The chain joins TRBV15 to TRBJ2-1; D uncertain. Germline CDR1 LNHNV, CDR2 YYDKDF (reference sequence). V dropped 1 base and J dropped 8 bases, with 6 bases sitting between them. The CDR3 is made up of 12 amino acids. The DNA of the CDR3 is TGTGCCACCAGCAGAGGGGCTTATGAGCAGTTCTTC. This gives the protein CATSRGAYEQFF.

The rearrangement joins TRBV7-2 to TRBJ2-1, with D tentatively TRBD2 (5 bases). The ends were cut back, 2 bases at V and 8 bases at J, with 13 bases in the middle. CDR3 length: 14 residues. CDR1 is SGHTA and CDR2 is FQGNSA in the germline V gene. The CDR3 DNA is TGTGCCAGCAGCTTATGGGCCGCAGCGGATGAGCAGTTCTTC. It is translated as CASSLWAAADEQFF.

In this sample, this clonotype turned up a few times. The chain carries TRBV11-2 and TRBJ2-3, with 7 bases fitting TRBD2. The germline V gene has CDR1 SGHAT and CDR2 FQNNGV. CDR3 length: 14 residues. V lost 8 bases, J lost 1 base, and 6 bases stayed unmatched. For the CDR3, the DNA is TGTGCCAGCCGCCAAACTAGCGGCACAGATACGCAGTATTTT. Its protein is CASRQTSGTDTQYF. Based on the CDR3 plus reference TRBV11-2 and TRBJ2-3, the full variable domain is EAGVAQSPRYKIIEKRQSVAFWCNPISGHATLYWYQQILGQGPKLLIQFQNNGVVDDSQLPKDRFSAERLKGVDSTLKIQPAKLEDSAVYLCASRQTSGTDTQYFGPGTRLTVL.

This clonotype was counted ten times or more. This chain connects TRBV5-1 to TRBJ2-2, with 7 bases lining up with TRBD2. CDR1 is SGHRS, CDR2 YFSETQ, per germline. The J segment lost 2 bases and the V segment lost 6 bases, leaving 10 bases of the junction unmatched. The CDR3 runs to 16 residues. CDR3 sequence: CASTSVSGTNTGELFF. CDR3 DNA: TGCGCCAGCACCTCGGTGAGCGGGACCAACACCGGGGAGCTGTTTTTT.

This clonotype was counted many times. The gene calls are TRBV27 and TRBJ2-7; D assignment may be TRBD1 or TRBD2 (5 bases each). The germline V and J ends were trimmed by 2 bases and 4 bases, with 15 bases remaining between them. There are 15 residues in the CDR3. The germline V gene has CDR1 MNHEY and CDR2 SMNVEV (reference sequence). CDR3 sequence reads: CASSLTQPWGYEQYF. The CDR3 bases are TGTGCCAGCAGTTTAACCCAACCTTGGGGGTACGAGCAGTACTTC.

This clonotype was seen at least ten times. This chain connects TRBV6-1 to TRBJ2-2; D is uncertain. The CDR3 spans 14 residues. Trimming took off 7 bases at V and 0 bases at J, with 9 bases between the two ends. The germline V gene encodes CDR1 MNHNS and CDR2 SASEGT. CDR3 loop: CASKARTNTGELFF. CDR3 sequence (DNA): TGTGCCAGCAAGGCGAGGACGAACACCGGGGAGCTGTTTTTT.

The table lists this clonotype with a few counts. The rearrangement uses TRBV3-1 and TRBJ2-1, with 12 bases lining up with TRBD1. This CDR3 comprises 21 residues. Trimming at V came to 0 bases and at J to 0 bases, leaving 12 bases not matched to a gene. Germline V gene data show CDR1 as LGHDT and CDR2 as YNNKEL (reference sequence). The CDR3 region has the DNA TGTGCCAGCAGCCAAGATCGCCGGGACAGGGGGCACCCTAGCTCCTACAATGAGCAGTTCTTC. It codes for CASSQDRRDRGHPSSYNEQFF.

This clonotype has more than one count but fewer than ten. This chain links TRBV2 with TRBJ1-2, with a tentative D call TRBD1 (5 bases). This CDR3 contains 13 residues. Trimming removed 4 bases at V and 4 bases at J, with 10 bases between. Germline V gene sequence: CDR1 SNHLY, CDR2 FYNNEI. The DNA for the CDR3 is TGTGCCAGCAGTGCGGGGGGTGGCTATGGCTACACCTTC. Amino acids: CASSAGGGYGYTF.

This clonotype appeared many times. The chain combines TRBV5-1 with TRBJ2-1, with D unclear. The V gene lost 0 bases and the J gene lost 1 base, with 8 bases spanning the gap. Germline CDR1 reads SGHRS; CDR2 reads YFSETQ. This CDR3 is 15 amino acids long. The CDR3 loop is CASSLATVSYNEQFF. As DNA, the CDR3 is TGCGCCAGCAGCTTGGCGACGGTATCCTACAATGAGCAGTTCTTC.

This clonotype was seen repeatedly, ten times or more. The chain carries TRBV3-1 and TRBJ2-5; tentatively, D is TRBD2 (5 bases). From germline, CDR1 is LGHDT and CDR2 YNNKEL (reference sequence). CDR3 length: 14 residues. V was pared by 1 base and J by 7 bases, with 13 bases between. CDR3 bases: TGTGCCAGCAGCCAAGTCGCTAGCCCGGGGACCCAGTACTTC. This sequence encodes CASSQVASPGTQYF.

The V gene is TRBV12-3 or TRBV12-4, the J gene TRBJ2-7, with TRBD1 matching 9 bases. J lost 6 bases, V lost 6 bases, and 9 bases had no gene match. The CDR3 loop spans 14 amino acids. The CDR3 here is CASRGQGNSREQYF. CDR3 in DNA: TGTGCCAGCAGGGGACAGGGAAATTCGCGCGAGCAGTACTTC.

As DNA, the CDR3 is TGTGCCAGCAGTCCTAGGGGGGACCTCTACAATGAGCAGTTCTTC. Residues: CASSPRGDLYNEQFF. The chain couples TRBV2 to TRBJ2-1; D tentatively reads TRBD1 or TRBD2 (6 bases each). Germline V gene lookup returns CDR1 SNHLY and CDR2 FYNNEI. The CDR3 runs to 15 residues. Trimming took off 5 bases at V and 3 bases at J, with 14 bases between the two ends.

This clonotype was seen at least ten times. The chain uses TRBV5-1 and TRBJ2-7; no definite D call. Per the germline V gene, CDR1 is SGHRS and CDR2 is YFSETQ. The CDR3 loop spans 13 amino acids. Trimming removed 2 bases at V and 1 base at J, with 7 bases between. The CDR3 reads CASSFGGSYEQYF. The CDR3 bases are TGCGCCAGCAGCTTTGGTGGTTCCTACGAGCAGTACTTC. The full variable domain, its missing parts supplied by reference TRBV5-1 and TRBJ2-7, is KAGVTQTPRYLIKTRGQQVTLSCSPISGHRSVSWYQQTPGQGLQFLFEYFSETQRNKGNFPGRFSGRQFSNSRSEMNVSTLELGDSALYLCASSFGGSYEQYFGPGTRLTVT.

Only a few counts were recorded for this clonotype. The chain links TRBV2 to TRBJ1-1, with D possibly matching TRBD1 (5 bases). Germline-derived CDR1 and CDR2 are SNHLY and FYNNEI. This CDR3 contains 14 residues. The V end lost 7 bases, the J end lost 1 base, and 13 bases lay between the germline ends. CDR3 DNA sequence: TGTGCCAGCACGATCGGGGCAGCGAACACTGAAGCTTTCTTT. Amino acids: CASTIGAANTEAFF.

This clonotype has ten or more counts. The chain employs TRBV27 and TRBJ2-1; 8 positions match TRBD2. The CDR3 covers 18 residues. The J segment lost 7 bases and the V segment lost 2 bases, leaving 16 bases of the junction unmatched. CDR1 is MNHEY and CDR2 is SMNVEV in the germline V gene (reference sequence). The chain's CDR3 is CASSLPRGSGVLFNEQFF. The CDR3 nucleotides read TGTGCCAGCAGTTTACCCCGGGGTAGCGGGGTTCTTTTTAATGAGCAGTTCTTC.